Detailed here is one TCR beta chain. Its antigen is not known. The entry originates in a study of PD-1 blockade in mismatch repair-deficient tumors. V shed 3 bases, J shed 5 bases, and the junction held 4 bases outside the gene matches. The CDR3 sequence is 15 residues long. Germline V lookup: CDR1 MDHEN, CDR2 SYDVKM. Generated by immunoSEQ multiplex PCR, the TCRdb table keeps only in-frame clones and is missing some. The sample includes some 85,000 clones, roughly 80% seen only once; the top ten take around 5.1%. Study-level findings and limits: Tumor-resident clones, often absent from pretreatment blood, expanded after pembrolizumab and then contracted.

The chain combines TRBV28 with TRBJ2-5, with 12 bases identical to TRBD2. The TCR originated in an adult with mismatch repair-deficient cancer. The sequences come from peripheral blood, collected 44 weeks after starting pembrolizumab. CDR3 coding DNA: TGTGCCAGCAGTTTTAGGACTAGCGGGGCGGAGACCCAGTACTTC. Protein product: CASSFRTSGAETQYF.